This T cell receptor beta chain was retrieved from a study of cytomegalovirus exposure and HLA in healthy donors (dated by TCRdb to 2015 to 2018). For context, the study as a whole: An earlier analysis of approximately 600 of the donors reported roughly 270 Gb of sequence data and some 120 million unique TCR beta sequences from roughly 200 million T cells. An early release that covered fewer than 800 HLA-typed donors contained around 330 gigabases of sequencing data and roughly 84 million unique TCR sequences. The genetic ancestry cluster associated with self-reported Caucasian donors included around 76% of the roughly 400 genotyped donors. The study aimed to test whether cataloging public T cell receptors could reveal signatures of past pathogen exposure. Using immunosequencing, the study profiled T cell repertoires from around 670 subjects and related those repertoires to cytomegalovirus serostatus. Besides the first cohort of approximately 710 subjects, a separate validation cohort made up of 120 different subjects was used. To predict cytomegalovirus infection status, the study brought together high-throughput TCR immunosequencing, statistical association of individual TCRs with disease status, and machine learning. A later analysis re-analyzed previously published TCR beta repertoires from 660 or so donors and added high-resolution HLA genotyping to study TCR occurrence patterns. Rather than using new phenotypic data, the later analysis identified candidate immune exposures from TCR beta sequences and from how often those sequences occurred across donors. An earlier analysis of fewer than 750 of the donors used high-throughput TCR beta sequencing to judge whether each TCR beta V gene segment behaved as functional or pseudogenic. Donor age, sex, ethnicity and CMV serostatus were collected together with the repertoire data. A later genetic analysis used genome-wide SNP genotypes for about 60% of the roughly 700 donors, treating that subset as a discovery cohort. All discovery cohort repertoires had been generated on a single sequencing platform. Both class I and class II loci were covered by HLA typing, at four-digit resolution. The number of typed donors differed by locus: 629-630 for A, B, C, DRB1 and DQB1; some 540 for DQA1; roughly 600 for DPA1; and 450 to 480 for DPB1. Four to six DR-DQ haplotypes were handled as single units for association and clustering, since linkage in the cohort was strong. On average, 235,054 unique TCR beta nucleotide sequences were sequenced per donor among 398 genotyped donors of the cohort, with approximately 18% of those sequences being non-productive. What the study reported, not specific to this receptor: Most TCR sequences were seen in very few donors, while some public TCRs were found in many individuals. A later analysis associated about 16,000 TCR beta sequences with specific HLA alleles at a false discovery rate of 0.05. A further reported finding was that TCR beta sequences accurately predicted the HLA-A and HLA-B alleles for most subjects in the first cohort. In this cohort, only TCR beta chains were sequenced, and detectable features were limited by the absence of alpha or paired-chain data. Broadly in line with IMGT annotations, most TCR beta V segments showed up in productive rearrangements about 90% or about 30% of the time in an earlier analysis of a few hundred of the donors. A total of 150 or so TCR beta chains were listed by the study as associated with cytomegalovirus. The sequencing pipeline was judged likely to have produced a cluster of highly shared sequence variants as a technical artifact. In a later analysis, HLA-associated TCR beta chains showed more clonal expansion and lower generation probabilities than non-associated chains that were equally common. Fewer than 20 rarely observed V segments, including chromosome 9 orphons, were excluded from the earlier analysis of almost 600 of the donors because counts were too low. A few of the identified cytomegalovirus-associated TCR beta chains were confirmed in vitro to be specific for cytomegalovirus antigens. Several of the top co-occurrence clusters appeared to be linked to parvovirus B19, influenza, CMV and Epstein-Barr virus, according to a later analysis. It was suggested by the authors that the approach could potentially be generalized to other disease states and immunological phenotypes. V-gene and J-gene trimming of TCR beta chains was associated with a missense DCLRE1C variant in a later genetic analysis, and the association was replicated in an independent cohort. Because the 87-base-pair reads could not distinguish some IMGT-functional V segments, including TRBV6-2 and TRBV6-3, those segments were excluded. The classifier was reported to diagnose cytomegalovirus status with high specificity and sensitivity in both the original and validation cohorts. Because HLA typing was unavailable for some donors at each locus, only the typed subset was used in association tests. In a later analysis, most CMV-associated TCR beta chains were found to appear HLA-restricted, with HLA associations seemingly driven largely by CMV exposure. According to a later analysis, TCR association rates differed among HLA loci, with DRB1 alleles showing the most associated TCRs and HLA-C alleles showing the fewest. A later genetic analysis reported fewer N-insertions in productive TCRs among donors in an Asian-associated ancestry cluster than the roughly 690-donor mean. Linkage disequilibrium might explain the correlated functional status among segregating V segments, but an unknown experimental factor could not be excluded. Assigning TCR associations to individual alleles was difficult when HLA alleles, especially DR and DQ, strongly co-occurred. CMV serostatus was the only immune exposure information available for the cohort. Sequencing depth was assumed to be roughly uniform across donors in the presence/absence analyses, though that assumption may not hold.

This clone occurred a few times. Its antigen is not yet known. No per-base quality is available; no much larger clone lies one base away. Library construction relied on the immunoSEQ multiplex PCR assay. For the multiplex PCR, a mixture combining 60 forward primers for TCR Vbeta segments and 13 reverse primers for TCR Jbeta segments was used. The CDR3 region of rearranged TCR beta genes was amplified from genomic DNA by a multiplex PCR assay. Amplified TCR beta libraries were sequenced as 87-base-pair reads on the Illumina HiSeq System. As for the original processing: A later analysis tallied around 80 million unique TCR beta chains across the 600 to 700 repertoires, and 10 million to 11 million of those chains were shared by two or more donors. Raw reads were error-corrected and collapsed into unique sequences by a nearest-neighbor algorithm in which closely related sequences were merged to remove PCR and sequencing errors. To assign V, D and J gene segments, CDR3 sequences were aligned to IMGT reference sequences. For a sequence to be retained, a match of at least six nucleotides to both a V gene segment and a J gene segment was required. Rearrangements were classified as productive when the CDR3 lacked stop codons and remained in frame with V and J, and all other rearrangements were classified as non-productive. Following IMGT convention, CDR3 was defined as the stretch from the second conserved V-encoded cysteine to the conserved J-encoded phenylalanine. The earlier analysis of 500 to 600 of the donors excluded sequences that lacked an unambiguous match to a single V gene segment. In an earlier analysis of a few hundred of the donors, a V segment was called functional when productive rearrangements were above 56.7%, and segregating when the standard deviation between donors exceeded 5%. A statistical classification framework was built for diagnosing cytomegalovirus status from the catalog of TCR beta chain sequences. In a later analysis, V and J genes were assigned by comparing TCR nucleotide sequences against IMGT/GENE-DB human TR gene sequences. A later analysis assigned CDR3 sequences and most-parsimonious VDJ recombination scenarios with the TCRdist pipeline. In a later analysis, every TCR beta chain was defined by the combination of its CDR3 amino acid sequence and its V-gene family, and reads without a unique V-gene family were dropped. In a later analysis, 450 to 600 highly shared, low-generation-probability nucleotide sequences were removed to address suspected cross-contamination and a sequencing artifact. In a later analysis, a clonal expansion index for each public chain was calculated from normalized within-repertoire ranks of inferred template counts. A later analysis computed generation probabilities with a VDJ recombination model fitted to out-of-frame rearrangements, and checked the results against IGoR. In a later analysis, TCR-TCR, TCR-HLA and TCR-CMV co-occurrence was scored with hypergeometric tests, and a repertoire-size bias correction was applied to TCR pairs. To estimate false discovery rates, a later analysis permuted the HLA or CMV assignments 20 times. A later analysis grouped co-occurring TCRs with DBSCAN, adding TCRdist sequence similarity when clustering within HLA-allele-positive subsets. Co-occurrence clustering excluded repertoires with fewer than 30,000 or more than 120,000 public chains, plus five with anomalous nucleotide sharing. The clones in this table, taken by TCRdb from immuneACCESS, are in-frame only. Not every clone is retained; where verified, under half of the shortfall comes from an unresolved V gene, and the cause of the rest is unknown. That table is the source of V, J and clone size, and D and trimming were worked out from the DNA. Within this sample are fewer than 150,000 clones, with under 80% of them counted one time only. Around 28% of the sample rests with the top ten.

From the germline V gene, CDR1 is SGDLS and CDR2 is YYNGEE. V gives up 4 bases and J gives up 0 bases, and the segment between their germline ends measures 6 bases. The CDR3 runs 13 amino acids, cysteine and phenylalanine included. The CDR3 DNA has 39 bases and is translated from base 1. The cohort was made up of 650 to 700 healthy bone marrow donors. At the time of sampling, every cohort member was nominally healthy, though immune exposures that went unrecorded were likely present. The donor tested CMV seropositive, placing the donor among the approximately 290 seropositive members of the cohort. Every donor gave a peripheral blood sample, and the peripheral blood mononuclear cells from that sample were used for TCR beta sequencing. The Qiagen DNeasy Blood Extraction Kit was used to extract genomic DNA from the blood cell samples.

This TCR was sampled from a man aged 55 to 69 in good health and CMV-seropositive. The chain was built from TRBV9 and TRBJ2-3, with the D gene uncertain. The sample taken for sequencing was PBMCs. The CDR3 region has the sequence CASSSYSTDTQYF. In nucleotides, the sequence is TGTGCCAGCAGCTCCTATAGCACAGATACGCAGTATTTT.